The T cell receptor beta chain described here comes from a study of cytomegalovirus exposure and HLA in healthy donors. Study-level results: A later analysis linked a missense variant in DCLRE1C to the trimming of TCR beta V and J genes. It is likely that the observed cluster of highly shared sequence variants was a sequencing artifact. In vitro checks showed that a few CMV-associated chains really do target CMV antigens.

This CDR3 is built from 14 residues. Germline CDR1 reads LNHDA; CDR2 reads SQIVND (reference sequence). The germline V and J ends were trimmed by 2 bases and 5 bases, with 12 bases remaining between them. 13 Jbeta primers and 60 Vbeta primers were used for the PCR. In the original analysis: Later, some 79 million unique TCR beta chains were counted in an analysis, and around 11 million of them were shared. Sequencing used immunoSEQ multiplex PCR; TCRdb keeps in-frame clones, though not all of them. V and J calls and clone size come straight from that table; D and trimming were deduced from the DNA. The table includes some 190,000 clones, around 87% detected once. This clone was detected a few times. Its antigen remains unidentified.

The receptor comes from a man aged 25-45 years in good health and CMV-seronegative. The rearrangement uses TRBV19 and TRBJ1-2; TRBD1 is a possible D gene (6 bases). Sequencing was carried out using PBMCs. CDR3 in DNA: TGTGCCAGTAGTATACGGGGGGCGCAATATGGCTACACCTTC. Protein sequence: CASSIRGAQYGYTF.